Here is one TCR beta chain with its context. What it binds is not known. An end of the junction does not agree with germline; a read error may underlie this. Every patient was untreated before thyroid surgery. Germline V gives CDR1 SNHLY, CDR2 FYNNEI. The CDR3 is made up of 14 amino acids. This sample was included in a study of metastatic and nonmetastatic thyroid tumors. Study details: Comparative analysis of repertoires was undertaken across blood and tumor or nodule tissue obtained from malignant and benign thyroid patients. The study, taken as a whole, reports: Reports indicated that malignant thyroid tumors showed significantly higher TCR beta diversity than benign nodules did, in blood and tumor.

Under the authors' procedure: Using the CDR3 differences seen across clinicopathological groups, the authors built a distant-metastasis classifier for papillary thyroid cancer, which was meant to discriminate distant-metastatic patients. TCRdb re-processed the PCR reads through MiXCR. TCRdb, not the original authors, processed these V and J calls. Seen here are under 40,000 clones, about a sixth observed once, and the top ten hold roughly 3.2%. The receptor comes from a female donor with papillary thyroid cancer or a benign thyroid nodule (not recorded which). Some clones in this sample may be carry-over from other donors' samples. This chain uses TRBV2 with TRBJ1-2; no clear D. The sequenced sample was blood. CDR3 DNA sequence: TGTGGCTGCGCGGTTCCGTGCCAGGTCTATGGCTACAGCTTC. The encoded protein is CGCAVPCQVYGYSF.